Listed below are T cell receptor beta chains from one sample, sequenced in a study of blood T cell repertoires in COVID-19. TCRdb's table, derived via immunoSEQ multiplex PCR, lists solely in-frame clones and lacks some. The data hold some 120,000 clones, with around 81% observed a single time. The sequenced sample was peripheral blood. The receptor set was obtained from a man under 40 with COVID-19, enrolled during active disease. Both conserved end residues are part of each CDR3. Fields, in order: V gene, D gene, clone size, J gene, CDR3 protein, CDR3 DNA. D genes are given only for firm matches. Not all rows give a size; the values are once, few, many and, for expanded clones, a class.

>TRBV29-1|-|-|TRBJ2-3
CSVRYRSSTDTQYF
TGCAGCGTTCGTTACAGGAGTAGCACAGATACGCAGTATTTT
>TRBV28|-|few|TRBJ1-3
CASSESNYGSGNTIYF
TGTGCCAGCAGTGAATCGAACTACGGCTCTGGAAACACCATATATTTT
>TRBV7-9|-|-|TRBJ1-6
CASSLDGGFTYNSPLHF
TGTGCCAGCAGCTTAGACGGGGGATTTACCTATAATTCACCCCTCCACTTT
>TRBV3-1/TRBV3-2|-|few|TRBJ2-7
CASSQARDYEQYF
TGTGCCAGCAGCCAAGCGCGGGACTACGAGCAGTACTTC
>TRBV6-5|TRBD1|-|TRBJ2-5
CASSRKDRIGETQYF
TGTGCCAGCAGCAGAAAGGACAGGATCGGAGAGACCCAGTACTTC
>TRBV5-5|-|once|TRBJ2-1
CASKPSYGSPTNEQFF
TGTGCCAGCAAACCTTCTTACGGGAGTCCCACCAATGAGCAGTTCTTC
>TRBV6-2/TRBV6-3|-|-|TRBJ2-7
CASSYSYSSSYEQYF
TGTGCCAGCAGTTACTCGTACAGTTCCTCCTACGAGCAGTACTTC
>TRBV6-1|-|few|TRBJ1-2
CASSEASRMNGYTF
TGTGCCAGCAGTGAAGCAAGCAGGATGAATGGCTACACCTTC
>TRBV4-2|TRBD1|few|TRBJ2-6
CASSHPTGGPFSGANVLTF
TGTGCCAGCAGCCACCCGACAGGGGGCCCGTTCTCTGGGGCCAACGTCCTGACTTTC
>TRBV7-2|TRBD1|-|TRBJ2-1
CASSPWTGPNEQFF
TGTGCCAGCAGCCCTTGGACAGGTCCCAATGAGCAGTTCTTC
>TRBV6-4|-|-|TRBJ1-1
CASSERGSSGRMNTEAFF
TGTGCCAGCAGTGAACGGGGTTCCTCTGGACGGATGAACACTGAAGCTTTCTTT
>TRBV5-4|TRBD1|-|TRBJ1-6
CASSYPGTGMNSPLHF
TGTGCCAGCAGCTACCCCGGGACAGGGATGAATTCACCCCTCCACTTT
>TRBV11-3|TRBD2|once|TRBJ2-1
CASSLGLAGGPGGEQFF
TGTGCCAGCAGCTTAGGTTTAGCGGGAGGGCCGGGGGGTGAGCAGTTCTTC
>TRBV10-3|-|once|TRBJ1-6
CAISGGIGSPLHF
TGTGCCATCAGTGGAGGGATTGGATCACCCCTCCACTTT
>TRBV30|-|-|TRBJ2-3
CAWGLTDTQYF
TGTGCCTGGGGTCTCACAGATACGCAGTATTTT
>TRBV12-3/TRBV12-4|-|once|TRBJ1-1
CASSPPGNTEAFF
TGTGCCAGCAGTCCCCCAGGGAACACTGAAGCTTTCTTT
>TRBV19|TRBD1|-|TRBJ1-1
CASSIAYRGSEAFF
TGTGCCAGTAGTATAGCCTACAGGGGCTCTGAAGCTTTCTTT
>TRBV6-2/TRBV6-3|-|once|TRBJ1-5
CASSYEASAYSNQPQHF
TGTGCCAGCAGTTACGAGGCATCAGCTTATAGCAATCAGCCCCAGCATTTT
>TRBV24-1|-|-|TRBJ1-1
CATSGSATEAFF
TGTGCCACCAGTGGGAGTGCCACTGAAGCTTTCTTT
>TRBV28|-|-|TRBJ2-1
CASFRSSYNEQFF
TGTGCCAGCTTTAGAAGCTCCTACAATGAGCAGTTCTTC
>TRBV6-2/TRBV6-3|-|-|TRBJ2-3
CASSSGGNTQYF
TGTGCCAGCAGTTCCGGGGGAAATACGCAGTATTTT
>TRBV28|-|-|TRBJ1-4
CASRQGRHEKLFF
TGTGCCAGCAGACAGGGTAGGCATGAAAAACTGTTTTTT
>TRBV28|TRBD2|-|TRBJ2-3
CASSRPGLAGGPHTDTQYF
TGTGCCAGCAGCCGACCGGGACTAGCGGGAGGTCCCCACACAGATACGCAGTATTTT
>TRBV9|-|-|TRBJ2-7
CASSVVGGYEQYF
TGTGCCAGCAGCGTAGTTGGAGGCTACGAGCAGTACTTC
>TRBV19|TRBD2|-|TRBJ2-1
CASSRTSGAYNEQFF
TGTGCCAGTAGTCGGACTAGCGGGGCTTACAATGAGCAGTTCTTC
>TRBV6-2/TRBV6-3|-|few|TRBJ1-4
CASSLAVTEKLFF
TGTGCCAGCAGTTTGGCAGTAACGGAAAAACTGTTTTTT
>TRBV4-1|-|few|TRBJ2-7
CASSQDPQGSYEQYF
TGCGCCAGCAGCCAAGACCCCCAGGGCAGCTACGAGCAGTACTTC
>TRBV4-1|TRBD1|-|TRBJ2-7
CASSEGTGAYEQYF
TGCGCCAGCAGCGAAGGGACAGGGGCCTACGAGCAGTACTTC
>TRBV25-1|-|-|TRBJ1-3
CASSAGDTIYF
TGTGCCAGCAGCGCCGGAGACACCATATATTTT
>TRBV9|-|-|TRBJ1-4
CASSRQIRQDEKLFF
TGTGCCAGCAGCAGACAGATCCGACAGGATGAAAAACTGTTTTTT
>TRBV4-1|-|-|TRBJ2-7
CASSHTPLAGPEQYF
TGCGCCAGCAGCCATACACCGCTGGCAGGGCCCGAGCAGTACTTC
>TRBV5-8|-|-|TRBJ2-5
CASSLEGQSQETQYF
TGTGCCAGCAGCTTGGAAGGACAGAGCCAAGAGACCCAGTACTTC
>TRBV19|-|-|TRBJ1-4
CASAWGGGEKLFF
TGTGCCAGTGCATGGGGAGGTGGAGAAAAACTGTTTTTT